This T cell receptor (beta chain) emerged from a study of T cell repertoires in cytomegalovirus infection. Looking at the study overall: The study used recently identified HLA-C-restricted and well-studied HLA-B-restricted CMV epitopes. Public TCR beta signatures marked donors with CMV infection and the matching HLA.

This clonotype has only a few counts. What it binds is unknown. In TCRdb, the reads were re-called with MiXCR into one record per CDR3 protein. The top ten hold about 20% of the sample, which has approximately 280,000 distinct CDR3 sequences, roughly 21% seen once. CDR1 SGHVS and CDR2 FNYEAQ come from the germline V gene. The ends were cut back, 11 bases at V and 3 bases at J, with 16 bases in the middle. CDR3 length: 13 residues. Study-level findings and limits: There were HLA-C-restricted CMV-specific TCR beta clonotypes dominating the ex vivo response. People with CMV and the relevant HLA were identified by cumulative public TCR beta family frequency.

This specimen consisted of cultured PBMCs, obtained from culture after CMV antigen stimulation. This sequence was found in a human donor in good health (CMV status not recorded). Some clones in this sample may be carry-over from other donors' samples. The chain carries TRBV7-6 and TRBJ1-1; tentative D call: TRBD1 (5 bases). The CDR3 sequence: CAGGGAGDTEAFF. The CDR3 bases are TGTGCCGGAGGAGGGGCTGGGGACACTGAAGCTTTCTTT.